These T cell receptor beta chains were read from a single sample in a study of blood T cells in healthy people across ages. MiXCR, run by TCRdb on the 5' RACE reads, gives a single entry per CDR3 protein. The sample records about 1.1 million distinct CDR3 sequences, more than 30% being singletons. Material for sequencing was blood. The receptors derive from a man between 18 and 35 years old in good health. Each CDR3 is given with its conserved first and last residue. The D gene is left open where the match is weak. Clone sizes are given selectively: once, few, many, or a class where the clone is expanded.

-,TRBV28,-,TRBJ1-2,CASSLWDSTYGYTF,TGTGCCAGCAGTTTATGGGACAGTACCTATGGCTACACCTTC
-,TRBV6-5,-,TRBJ1-2,CASSYSEGTLYGYTF,TGTGCCAGCAGTTACTCTGAGGGTACGCTCTATGGCTACACCTTC
-,TRBV2,few,TRBJ1-2,CATQGDGYTF,TGTGCCACGCAGGGTGATGGCTACACCTTC
-,TRBV5-1,few,TRBJ2-7,CASSLAPQSSYEQYF,TGCGCCAGCAGCTTGGCTCCCCAGAGCTCCTACGAGCAGTACTTC
-,TRBV29-1,few,TRBJ1-1,CSVEEVQMAEAFF,TGCAGCGTTGAAGAGGTCCAGATGGCTGAAGCTTTCTTT
TRBD1,TRBV20-1,few,TRBJ2-5,CSAEDRGHRETQYF,TGCAGTGCAGAGGACAGGGGGCATCGAGAGACCCAGTACTTC
-,TRBV6-2/TRBV6-3,few,TRBJ2-5,CASSDVGRETQYF,TGTGCCAGCAGTGACGTAGGGCGGGAGACCCAGTACTTC
-,TRBV2,few,TRBJ2-3,CASSEVGRLPDTQYF,TGTGCCAGCAGTGAAGTGGGGAGACTGCCAGATACGCAGTATTTT
-,TRBV4-1,few,TRBJ1-5,CASSPSFKGHSNQPQHF,TGCGCCAGCAGCCCTTCGTTTAAGGGGCATAGCAATCAGCCCCAGCATTTT
-,TRBV10-3,few,TRBJ2-7,CAISVGGYYEQYF,TGTGCCATCAGTGTGGGAGGTTACTACGAGCAGTACTTC
TRBD1,TRBV18,few,TRBJ2-1,CASSPFDRGPNEQFF,TGTGCCAGCTCACCGTTCGACAGGGGCCCCAATGAGCAGTTCTTC
TRBD1,TRBV29-1,-,TRBJ1-1,CSGAQGGGTEAFF,TGCAGCGGCGCACAGGGGGGAGGCACTGAAGCTTTCTTT
-,TRBV5-5,-,TRBJ2-5,CASSLVYQETQYF,TGTGCCAGCAGCTTGGTGTACCAAGAGACCCAGTACTTC
TRBD1,TRBV5-1,few,TRBJ1-1,CASTRGQGATEAFF,TGCGCCAGCACCAGAGGACAGGGGGCGACTGAAGCTTTCTTT
-,TRBV10-3,many,TRBJ2-3,CAISDYQRDTQYF,TGTGCCATCAGTGATTACCAGCGGGATACGCAGTATTTT
TRBD2,TRBV12-5,-,TRBJ2-3,CASGLARLASDTQYF,TGTGCTAGTGGTTTGGCGAGACTAGCATCGGATACGCAGTATTTT
-,TRBV4-2,-,TRBJ1-6,CASSQELKNSPLHF,TGTGCCAGCAGCCAAGAATTGAAAAATTCACCCCTCCACTTT
-,TRBV20-1,few,TRBJ2-3,CSASGELTDTQYF,TGCAGTGCTAGCGGGGAGCTCACAGATACGCAGTATTTT
-,TRBV20-1,few,TRBJ1-6,CSADRTSVGSYNSPLHF,TGCAGTGCTGACCGCACTTCTGTTGGCTCCTATAATTCACCCCTCCACTTT
-,TRBV20-1,-,TRBJ2-4,CSAPVLAGRAKNIQYF,TGCAGTGCGCCCGTCTTGGCGGGGCGAGCCAAAAACATTCAGTACTTC